These 4 T cell receptor beta chains were all obtained from the same sample, sequenced in a study of T cell clonotyping in hematopoietic cell transplantation. Only in-frame clones appear in the TCRdb table, and some are missing; sequencing was by immunoSEQ multiplex PCR. Of roughly 27,000 clones in the sample, roughly 82% were seen once. Time point here: recipient sample about 28 days before transplant, after cytoreduction. Sequences were derived from peripheral blood mononuclear cells, sampled before stem cell transplant. Receptors originate from a woman aged 55-69 years with acute myeloid leukemia. Some clones in this sample may be carry-over from other donors' samples.

The chain is built from TRBV5-4 and TRBJ2-7; D uncertain. V gave up 3 bases and J gave up 3 bases, with 7 bases separating them. From germline, CDR1 is SGHNT and CDR2 YYREEE (reference sequence). CDR3 size: 12 residues. The CDR3 sequence is CASSSSGYEQYF. CDR3 bases: TGTGCCAGCAGCTCCTCGGGCTACGAGCAGTACTTC.

The chain uses TRBV5-6 and TRBJ2-7; D is possibly TRBD1 (6 bases). Per germline, CDR1 SGHDT and CDR2 YYEEEE. V gave up 3 bases and J gave up 0 bases, with 16 bases separating them. This CDR3 comprises 16 residues. CDR3: CASSSLRGGPSYEQYF. DNA for the CDR3: TGTGCCAGCAGCTCCTTACGTGGGGGCCCCTCCTACGAGCAGTACTTC.

The chain couples TRBV7-2 to TRBJ1-2, with D maybe TRBD1 (5 bases). This CDR3 comprises 16 residues. Germline V gene data show CDR1 as SGHTA and CDR2 as FQGNSA. V lost 0 bases and J lost 7, with 18 bases in between. The CDR3 nucleotides read TGTGCCAGCAGCTTAGCGGCGGGTTTGGGGGGGGGTGGCTACACCTTC. Its translation: CASSLAAGLGGGGYTF.

The chain uses TRBV7-6 and TRBJ1-4; D perhaps matches TRBD1 (5 bases). This CDR3 comprises 14 residues. From germline, CDR1 is SGHVS and CDR2 FNYEAQ. V lost 5 bases to trimming and J lost 7 bases, with 14 bases between them. The CDR3 loop is CASSPRLGAEKLFF. CDR3 bases: TGTGCCAGCAGCCCCCGGCTCGGGGCTGAAAAACTGTTTTTT.